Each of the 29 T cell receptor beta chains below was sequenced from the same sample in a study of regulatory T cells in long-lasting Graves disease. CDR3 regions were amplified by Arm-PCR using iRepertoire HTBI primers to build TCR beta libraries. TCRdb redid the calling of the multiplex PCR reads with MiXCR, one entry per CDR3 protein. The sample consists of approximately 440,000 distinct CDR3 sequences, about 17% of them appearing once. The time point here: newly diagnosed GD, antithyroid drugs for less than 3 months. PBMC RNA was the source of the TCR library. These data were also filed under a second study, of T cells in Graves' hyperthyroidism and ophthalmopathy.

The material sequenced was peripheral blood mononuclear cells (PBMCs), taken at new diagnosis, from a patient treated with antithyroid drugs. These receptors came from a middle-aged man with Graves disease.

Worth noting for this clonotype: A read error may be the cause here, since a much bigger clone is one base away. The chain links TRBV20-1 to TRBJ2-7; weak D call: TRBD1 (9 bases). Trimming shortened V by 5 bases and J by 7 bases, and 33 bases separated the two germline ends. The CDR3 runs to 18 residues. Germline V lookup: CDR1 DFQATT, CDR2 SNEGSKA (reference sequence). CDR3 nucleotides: TGCAGTGCTTCCGGGACAGGGTCAGCGGGGGAGCCCCGGGATGAGCAGTACTTC. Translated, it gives CSASGTGSAGEPRDEQYF.

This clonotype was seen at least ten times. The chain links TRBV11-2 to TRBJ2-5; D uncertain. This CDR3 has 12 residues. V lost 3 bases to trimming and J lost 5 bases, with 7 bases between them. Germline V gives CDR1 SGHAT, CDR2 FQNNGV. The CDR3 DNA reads TGTGCCAGCAGCTTGGATAGGGAGACCCAGTACTTC. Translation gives CASSLDRETQYF.

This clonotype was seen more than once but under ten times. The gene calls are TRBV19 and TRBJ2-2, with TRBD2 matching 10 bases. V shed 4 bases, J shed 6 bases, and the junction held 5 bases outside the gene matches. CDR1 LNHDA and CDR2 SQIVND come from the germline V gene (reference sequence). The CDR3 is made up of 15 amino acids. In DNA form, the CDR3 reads TGTGCCAGTAGTAGAGCGGGAGGGCCGGCCGGGGAGCTGTTTTTT. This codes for CASSRAGGPAGELFF.

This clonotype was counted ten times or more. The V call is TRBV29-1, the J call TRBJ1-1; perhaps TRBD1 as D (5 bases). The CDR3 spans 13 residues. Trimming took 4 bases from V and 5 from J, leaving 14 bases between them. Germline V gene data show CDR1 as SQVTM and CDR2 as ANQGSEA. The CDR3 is CSVGWGSVTEAFF. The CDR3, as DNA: TGCAGCGTTGGGTGGGGCAGCGTGACTGAAGCTTTCTTT.

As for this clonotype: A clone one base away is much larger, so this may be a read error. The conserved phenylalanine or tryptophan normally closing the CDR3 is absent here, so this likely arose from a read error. CDR3 protein: CASSFFLLGGGETQYL. The DNA for the CDR3 is TGTGCCAGCAGTTTTTTTCTCTTAGGGGGCGGAGAGACCCAGTACTTA. The chain joins TRBV28 to TRBJ2-5, with TRBD1 matching over 7 bases. The germline CDR1 and CDR2 sequences are MDHEN and SYDVKM. J was trimmed by 4 bases and V by 3 bases; bases with no gene match: 11. This CDR3 comprises 16 residues.

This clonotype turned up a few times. The CDR3 loop reads CATETASGLEQYF. The CDR3 coding sequence is TGTGCCACCGAGACCGCATCAGGTCTCGAGCAGTACTTC. The chain carries TRBV24-1 and TRBJ2-7; D is unclear. The germline CDR1 and CDR2 sequences are KGHDR and SFDVKD. The CDR3 loop spans 13 amino acids. V was cut by 9 bases and J by 6 bases, with 17 bases left in between.

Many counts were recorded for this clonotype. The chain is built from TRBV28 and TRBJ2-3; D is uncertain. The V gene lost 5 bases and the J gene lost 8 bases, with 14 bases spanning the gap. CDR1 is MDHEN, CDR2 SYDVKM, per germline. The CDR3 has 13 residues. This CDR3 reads CASSGRVLVTQYF. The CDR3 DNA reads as TGTGCCAGCAGTGGACGCGTTTTAGTTACGCAGTATTTT.

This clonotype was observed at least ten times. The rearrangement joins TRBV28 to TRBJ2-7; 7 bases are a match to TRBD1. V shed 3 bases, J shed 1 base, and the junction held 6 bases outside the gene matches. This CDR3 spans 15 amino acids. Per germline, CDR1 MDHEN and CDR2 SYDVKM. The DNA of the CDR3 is TGTGCCAGCAGTTTTGGTGACAGGGCTTCCTACGAGCAGTACTTC. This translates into CASSFGDRASYEQYF.

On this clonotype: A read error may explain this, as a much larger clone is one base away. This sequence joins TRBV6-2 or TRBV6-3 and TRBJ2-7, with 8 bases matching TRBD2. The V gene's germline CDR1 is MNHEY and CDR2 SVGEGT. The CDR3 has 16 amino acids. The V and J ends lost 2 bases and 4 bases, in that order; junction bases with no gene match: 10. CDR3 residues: CASSYRSGSASYEQYF. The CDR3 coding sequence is TGTGCCAGCAGTTACCGGAGCGGGAGTGCCTCGTACGAGCAGTACTTC.

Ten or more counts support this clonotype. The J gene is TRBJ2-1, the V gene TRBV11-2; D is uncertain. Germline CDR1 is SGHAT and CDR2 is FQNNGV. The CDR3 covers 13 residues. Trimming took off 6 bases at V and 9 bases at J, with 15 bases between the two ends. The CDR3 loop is CASSQGLGSEQFF. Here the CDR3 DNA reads TGTGCCAGCAGTCAAGGGCTAGGTAGTGAGCAGTTCTTC.

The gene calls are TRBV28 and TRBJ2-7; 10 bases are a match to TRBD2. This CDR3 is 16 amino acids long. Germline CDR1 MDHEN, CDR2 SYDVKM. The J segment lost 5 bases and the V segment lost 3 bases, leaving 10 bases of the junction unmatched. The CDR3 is CASSFSGRLLNNEQYF. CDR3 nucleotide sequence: TGTGCCAGCAGTTTTAGCGGGAGGCTACTGAACAACGAGCAGTACTTC.

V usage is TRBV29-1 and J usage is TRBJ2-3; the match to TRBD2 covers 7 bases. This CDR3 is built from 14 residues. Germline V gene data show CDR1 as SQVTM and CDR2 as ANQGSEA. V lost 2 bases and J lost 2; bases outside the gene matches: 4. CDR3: CSVEWDYPTDTQYF. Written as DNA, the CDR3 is TGCAGCGTTGAATGGGACTATCCCACAGATACGCAGTATTTT.

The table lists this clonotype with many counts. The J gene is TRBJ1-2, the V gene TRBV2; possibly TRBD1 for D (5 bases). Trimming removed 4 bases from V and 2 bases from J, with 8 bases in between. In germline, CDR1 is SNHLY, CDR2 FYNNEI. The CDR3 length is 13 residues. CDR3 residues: CASSVGTNYGYTF. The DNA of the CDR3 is TGTGCCAGCAGTGTCGGGACGAACTATGGCTACACCTTC.

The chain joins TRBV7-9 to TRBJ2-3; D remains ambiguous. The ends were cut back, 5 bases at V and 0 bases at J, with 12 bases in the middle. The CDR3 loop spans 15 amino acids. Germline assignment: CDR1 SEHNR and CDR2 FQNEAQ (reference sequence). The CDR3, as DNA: TGTGCCAGCAGCCTCAGGAGAACTAGCACAGATACGCAGTATTTT. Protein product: CASSLRRTSTDTQYF.

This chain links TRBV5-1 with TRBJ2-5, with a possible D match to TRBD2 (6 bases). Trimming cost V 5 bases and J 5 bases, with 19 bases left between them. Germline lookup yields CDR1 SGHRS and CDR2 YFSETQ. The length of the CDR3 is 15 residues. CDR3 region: CASRGAGASGETQYF. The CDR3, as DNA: TGCGCCAGCAGGGGAGCGGGCGCCAGTGGGGAGACCCAGTACTTC.

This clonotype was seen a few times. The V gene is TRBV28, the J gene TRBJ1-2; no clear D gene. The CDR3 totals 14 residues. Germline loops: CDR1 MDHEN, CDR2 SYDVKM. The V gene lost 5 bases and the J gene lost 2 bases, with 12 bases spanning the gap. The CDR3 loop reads CASSPTAGNYGYTF. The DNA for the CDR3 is TGTGCCAGCAGTCCGACGGCGGGCAACTATGGCTACACCTTC.

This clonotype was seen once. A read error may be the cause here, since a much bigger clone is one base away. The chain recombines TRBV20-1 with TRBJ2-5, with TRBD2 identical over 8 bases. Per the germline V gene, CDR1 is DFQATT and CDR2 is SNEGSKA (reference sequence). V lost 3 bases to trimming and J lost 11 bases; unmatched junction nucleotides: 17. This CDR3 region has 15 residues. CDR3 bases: TGCAGTGCTAGTCCCTTAGCGGGGACCTACAATGAGCAGTACTTC. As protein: CSASPLAGTYNEQYF.

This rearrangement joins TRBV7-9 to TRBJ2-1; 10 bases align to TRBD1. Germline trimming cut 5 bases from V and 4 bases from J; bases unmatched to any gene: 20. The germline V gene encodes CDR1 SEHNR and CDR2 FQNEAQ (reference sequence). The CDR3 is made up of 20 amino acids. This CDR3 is CASSPPRGQGSLGAYNEQFF. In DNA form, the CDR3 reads TGTGCCAGCAGCCCCCCCAGGGGACAGGGGAGTCTAGGCGCTTACAATGAGCAGTTCTTC.

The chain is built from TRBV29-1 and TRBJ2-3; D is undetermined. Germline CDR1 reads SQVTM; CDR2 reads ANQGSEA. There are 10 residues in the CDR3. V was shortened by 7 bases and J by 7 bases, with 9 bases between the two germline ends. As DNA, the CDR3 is TGCAGCGCTTGTTTGAATACGCAGTATTTT. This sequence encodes CSACLNTQYF.

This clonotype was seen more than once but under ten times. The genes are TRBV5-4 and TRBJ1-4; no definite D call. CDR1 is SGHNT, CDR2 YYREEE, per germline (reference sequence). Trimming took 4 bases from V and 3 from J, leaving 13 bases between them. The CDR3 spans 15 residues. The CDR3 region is CASSLTRGPNEKLFF. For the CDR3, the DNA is TGTGCCAGCAGCCTGACCAGAGGCCCTAATGAAAAACTGTTTTTT.

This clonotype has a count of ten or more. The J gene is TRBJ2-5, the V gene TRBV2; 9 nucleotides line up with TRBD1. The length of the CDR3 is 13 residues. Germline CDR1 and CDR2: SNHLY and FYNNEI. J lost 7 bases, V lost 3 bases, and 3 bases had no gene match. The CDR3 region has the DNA TGTGCCAGCAGTGAGGACAGGGGTCGGACCCAGTACTTC. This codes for CASSEDRGRTQYF.

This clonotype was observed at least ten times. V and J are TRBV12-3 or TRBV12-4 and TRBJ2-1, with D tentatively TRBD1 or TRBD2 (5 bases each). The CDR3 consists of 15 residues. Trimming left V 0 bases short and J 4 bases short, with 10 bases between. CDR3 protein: CASSLAGRQYNEQFF. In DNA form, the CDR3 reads TGTGCCAGCAGTTTAGCGGGACGCCAATACAATGAGCAGTTCTTC.

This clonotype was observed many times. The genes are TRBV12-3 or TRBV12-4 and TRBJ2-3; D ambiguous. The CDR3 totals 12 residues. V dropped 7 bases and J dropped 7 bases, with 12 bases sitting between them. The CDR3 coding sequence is TGTGCCAGCACCTTCGGCCCAAATACGCAGTATTTT. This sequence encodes CASTFGPNTQYF.

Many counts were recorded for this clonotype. The chain's CDR3 is CASSLDWDREDSPLHF. The CDR3 nucleotides are TGTGCCAGCAGCTTAGATTGGGACAGGGAAGATTCACCCCTCCACTTT. The gene calls are TRBV11-2 and TRBJ1-6; the match to TRBD1 covers 9 bases. CDR3 length: 16 amino acids. The ends lost 0 bases at V and 8 bases at J; junction bases unmatched: 5. Germline values: CDR1 SGHAT, CDR2 FQNNGV.

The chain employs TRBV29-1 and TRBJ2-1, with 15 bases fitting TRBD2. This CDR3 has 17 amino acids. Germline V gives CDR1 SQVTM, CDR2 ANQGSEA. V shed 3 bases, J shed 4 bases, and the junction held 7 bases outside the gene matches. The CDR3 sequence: CSVERTSGRARYNEQFF. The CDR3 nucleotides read TGCAGCGTTGAGCGGACTAGCGGGAGGGCCCGGTACAATGAGCAGTTCTTC.

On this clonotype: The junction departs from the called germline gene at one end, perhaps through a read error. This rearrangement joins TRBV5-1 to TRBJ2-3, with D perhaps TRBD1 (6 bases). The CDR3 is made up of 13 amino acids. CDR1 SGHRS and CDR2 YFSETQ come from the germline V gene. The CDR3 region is CASSLLGADMQYF. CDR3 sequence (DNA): TGCGCCAGCAGCTTACTGGGGGCGGATATGCAGTATTTT. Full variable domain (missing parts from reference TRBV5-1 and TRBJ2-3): KAGVTQTPRYLIKTRGQQVTLSCSPISGHRSVSWYQQTPGQGLQFLFEYFSETQRNKGNFPGRFSGRQFSNSRSEMNVSTLELGDSALYLCASSLLGADMQYFGPGTRLTVL.

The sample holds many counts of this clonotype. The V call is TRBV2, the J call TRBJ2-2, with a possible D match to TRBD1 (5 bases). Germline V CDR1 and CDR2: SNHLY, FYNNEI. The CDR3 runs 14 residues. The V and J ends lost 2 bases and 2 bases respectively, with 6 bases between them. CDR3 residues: CASSEQGNTGELFF. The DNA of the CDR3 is TGTGCCAGCAGTGAACAGGGAAACACCGGGGAGCTGTTTTTT.

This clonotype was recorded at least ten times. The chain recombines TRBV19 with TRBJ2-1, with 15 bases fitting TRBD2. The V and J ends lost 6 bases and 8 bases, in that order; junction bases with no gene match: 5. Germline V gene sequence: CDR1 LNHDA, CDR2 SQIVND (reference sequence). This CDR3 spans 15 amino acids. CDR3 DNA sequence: TGTGCCAGTAGACCGGGACTAGCGGGAGGCGATGAGCAGTTCTTC. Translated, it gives CASRPGLAGGDEQFF.

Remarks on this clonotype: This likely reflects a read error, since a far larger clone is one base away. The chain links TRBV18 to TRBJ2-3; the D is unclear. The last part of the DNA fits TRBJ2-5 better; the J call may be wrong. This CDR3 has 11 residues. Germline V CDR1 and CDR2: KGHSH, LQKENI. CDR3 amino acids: CASSRMETQYF. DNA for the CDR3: TGTGCCAGCTCCCGGATGGAGACCCAGTACTTC.